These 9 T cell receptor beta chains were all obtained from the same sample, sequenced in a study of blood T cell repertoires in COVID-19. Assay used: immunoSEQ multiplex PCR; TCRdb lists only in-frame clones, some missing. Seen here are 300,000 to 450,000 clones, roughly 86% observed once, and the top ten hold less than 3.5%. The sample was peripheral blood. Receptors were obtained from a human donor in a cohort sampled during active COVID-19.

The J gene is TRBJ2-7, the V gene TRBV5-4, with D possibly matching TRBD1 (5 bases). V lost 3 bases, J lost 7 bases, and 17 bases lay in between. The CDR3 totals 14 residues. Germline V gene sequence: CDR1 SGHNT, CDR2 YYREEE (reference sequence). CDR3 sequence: CASSSAQVREEQYF. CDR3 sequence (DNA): TGTGCCAGCAGCTCCGCACAGGTGCGCGAAGAGCAGTACTTC.

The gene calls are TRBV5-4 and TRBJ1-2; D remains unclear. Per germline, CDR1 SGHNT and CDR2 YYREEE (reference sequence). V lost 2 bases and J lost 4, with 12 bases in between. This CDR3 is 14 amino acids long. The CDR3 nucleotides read TGTGCCAGCAGCTTAGTTACACCTGGCTATGGCTACACCTTC. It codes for CASSLVTPGYGYTF.

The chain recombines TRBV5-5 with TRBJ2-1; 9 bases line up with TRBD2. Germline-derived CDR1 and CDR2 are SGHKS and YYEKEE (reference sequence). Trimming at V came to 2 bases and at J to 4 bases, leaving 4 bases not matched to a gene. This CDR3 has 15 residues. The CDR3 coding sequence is TGTGCCAGCAGCTTTGGCGGGAGGGGGTACAATGAGCAGTTCTTC. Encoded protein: CASSFGGRGYNEQFF.

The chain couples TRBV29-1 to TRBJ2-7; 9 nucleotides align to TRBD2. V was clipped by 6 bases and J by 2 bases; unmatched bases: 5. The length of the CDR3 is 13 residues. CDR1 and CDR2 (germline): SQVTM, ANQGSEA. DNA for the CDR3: TGCAGCGTGGGGACTAGCCTGACCTACGAGCAGTACTTC. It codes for CSVGTSLTYEQYF.

As DNA, the CDR3 is TGTGCCAGCTCACCTAGCAGAAGCTCCTACAATGAGCAGTTCTTC. Translation: CASSPSRSSYNEQFF. The chain combines TRBV18 with TRBJ2-1; D not certain. From germline, CDR1 is KGHSH and CDR2 LQKENI. The CDR3 is made up of 15 amino acids. V lost 3 bases and J lost 0, with 9 bases in between.

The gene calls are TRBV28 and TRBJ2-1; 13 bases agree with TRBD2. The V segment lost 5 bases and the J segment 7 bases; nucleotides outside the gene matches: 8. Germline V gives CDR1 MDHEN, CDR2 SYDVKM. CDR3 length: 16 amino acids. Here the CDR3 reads CASSPPGLAGFNEQFF. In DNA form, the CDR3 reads TGTGCCAGCAGTCCCCCGGGACTAGCGGGGTTTAATGAGCAGTTCTTC.

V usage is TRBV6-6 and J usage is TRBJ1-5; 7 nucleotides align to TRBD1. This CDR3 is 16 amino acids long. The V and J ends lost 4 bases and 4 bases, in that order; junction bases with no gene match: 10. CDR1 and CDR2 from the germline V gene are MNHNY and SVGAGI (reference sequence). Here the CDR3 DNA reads TGTGCCAGCAGTTTCCCACCGGGACAGAAAAATCAGCCCCAGCATTTT. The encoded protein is CASSFPPGQKNQPQHF.

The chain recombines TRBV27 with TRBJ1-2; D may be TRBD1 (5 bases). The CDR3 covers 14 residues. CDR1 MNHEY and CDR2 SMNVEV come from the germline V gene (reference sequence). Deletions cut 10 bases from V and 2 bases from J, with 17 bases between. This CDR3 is CATKIGAGNYGYTF. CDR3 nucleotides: TGTGCCACTAAAATTGGGGCTGGCAACTATGGCTACACCTTC.

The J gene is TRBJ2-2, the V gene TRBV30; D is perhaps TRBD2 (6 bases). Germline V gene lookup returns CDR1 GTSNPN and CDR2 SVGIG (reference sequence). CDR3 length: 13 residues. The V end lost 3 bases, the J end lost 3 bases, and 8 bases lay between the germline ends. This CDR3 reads CAWRDYYTGELFF. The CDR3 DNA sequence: TGTGCCTGGAGGGACTACTACACCGGGGAGCTGTTTTTT.